A selection of T cell receptor beta chains follows, all from one sample in a study of T cells after yellow fever vaccination. A single record per CDR3 protein comes from TCRdb applying MiXCR to the 5' RACE reads. The sample contains some 120,000 distinct CDR3 sequences, nearly 15% of which appear only once. The sequencing used CD8+ T cells sorted from PBMCs, collected 5 days after the yellow fever booster vaccination. The origin of the receptors is a man aged 18 to 30 who received the YFV17D yellow fever vaccine. Both conserved end residues are part of each CDR3. Each record gives: J gene, D gene, clone size, V gene, CDR3 protein, CDR3 DNA. D genes are given only for firm matches. Clone size is stated in some rows and not others, as once, few, many or a class when expanded.

TRBJ2-6 | TRBD2 | NA | TRBV7-7 | CASSLAGAGANVLTF | TGTGCTAGCAGCTTAGCGGGGGCTGGGGCCAACGTCCTGACTTTC
TRBJ2-1 | TRBD1 | NA | TRBV7-9 | CASSSPTGSYNEQFF | TGTGCCAGCAGTTCTCCGACAGGGTCCTACAATGAGCAGTTCTTC
TRBJ2-5 | NA | few | TRBV11-2 | CASSLAPGGQETQYF | TGTGCCAGCAGCTTAGCCCCTGGGGGGCAAGAGACCCAGTACTTC
TRBJ2-1 | TRBD2 | few | TRBV29-1 | CSVGLAGVNEQFF | TGCAGCGTGGGACTAGCGGGGGTAAATGAGCAGTTCTTC
TRBJ1-2 | TRBD1 | NA | TRBV12-3/TRBV12-4 | CASSFRVKARHDRENNYGYTF | TGTGCCAGCAGTTTCCGTGTAAAAGCAAGACATGACAGGGAAAATAACTATGGCTACACCTTC
TRBJ2-7 | NA | many | TRBV7-3 | CASSLDGGSYEQYF | TGTGCCAGCAGCTTAGACGGCGGGTCCTACGAGCAGTACTTC
TRBJ2-2 | NA | NA | TRBV29-1 | CSVGLGTGELFF | TGCAGCGTTGGACTTGGAACCGGGGAGCTGTTTTTT
TRBJ2-5 | TRBD1 | NA | TRBV10-3 | CAISGVGQGGVTQETQYF | TGTGCCATCAGTGGAGTGGGACAGGGTGGAGTGACCCAAGAGACCCAGTACTTC
TRBJ2-5 | TRBD2 | many | TRBV7-9 | CASSLLRGKETQYF | TGTGCCAGCAGCTTACTGCGGGGGAAAGAGACCCAGTACTTC
TRBJ2-5 | NA | NA | TRBV14 | CASSQDEWAGETQYF | TGTGCCAGCAGCCAAGATGAGTGGGCAGGAGAGACCCAGTACTTC
TRBJ2-3 | NA | NA | TRBV7-2 | CASSPAPTDTQYF | TGTGCCAGCAGCCCTGCTCCGACAGATACGCAGTATTTT
TRBJ1-1 | NA | few | TRBV7-8 | CASSLSASLEAFF | TGTGCCAGCAGCTTATCTGCGTCGCTTGAAGCTTTCTTT
TRBJ1-1 | NA | few | TRBV7-9 | CASSLDGLEAFF | TGTGCCAGCAGCCTGGACGGTCTTGAAGCTTTCTTT
TRBJ1-6 | NA | NA | TRBV27 | CASSGGSPLHF | TGTGCCAGCAGCGGTGGGTCACCCCTCCACTTT
TRBJ2-4 | NA | few | TRBV4-1 | CASSQTPPTPGAKNIQYF | TGCGCCAGCAGCCAAACACCTCCGACGCCTGGGGCCAAAAACATTCAGTACTTC
TRBJ2-3 | TRBD2 | few | TRBV6-6 | CASSYTRTSGVTDTQYF | TGTGCCAGCAGTTACACGAGGACTAGCGGGGTAACAGATACGCAGTATTTT
TRBJ1-2 | NA | few | TRBV10-3 | CAISEYRDGANYGYTF | TGTGCCATCAGTGAGTACCGGGACGGAGCTAACTATGGCTACACCTTC
TRBJ1-5 | TRBD1 | NA | TRBV3-1 | CASSQDGTGDQPQHF | TGTGCCAGCAGCCAAGACGGGACAGGGGATCAGCCCCAGCATTTT
TRBJ2-7 | TRBD1 | NA | TRBV2 | CASRSGTGIF | TGTGCCAGCAGATCCGGGACAGGAATCTTC
TRBJ2-7 | TRBD1 | NA | TRBV29-1 | CSVESGGQSYEQYF | TGCAGCGTTGAGTCAGGGGGACAGTCCTACGAGCAGTACTTC
TRBJ2-3 | NA | NA | TRBV18 | CASSADTQYF | TGTGCCAGCTCAGCAGATACGCAGTATTTT
TRBJ2-3 | NA | NA | TRBV4-3 | CASSRDKRWEGTTDTQYF | TGCGCCAGCAGCCGAGACAAAAGATGGGAAGGAACCACAGATACGCAGTATTTT
TRBJ2-5 | NA | few | TRBV3-1 | CASSQDLGDPEETQYF | TGTGCCAGCAGCCAAGATTTGGGGGACCCCGAGGAGACCCAGTACTTC
TRBJ2-5 | NA | NA | TRBV29-1 | CSAIPGSDTRINQETQYF | TGCAGCGCAATTCCGGGGAGCGACACGCGAATTAACCAAGAGACCCAGTACTTC
TRBJ2-2 | NA | few | TRBV7-7 | CASSLLGDPNTGELFF | TGTGCCAGCAGCTTACTCGGGGACCCGAACACCGGGGAGCTGTTTTTT
TRBJ2-1 | NA | NA | TRBV29-1 | CSVEQAEQFF | TGCAGCGTTGAACAGGCTGAGCAGTTCTTC
TRBJ1-1 | NA | NA | TRBV30 | CAWMWRGFSSAEAFF | TGTGCCTGGATGTGGAGAGGGTTCAGCTCTGCTGAAGCTTTCTTT
TRBJ2-6 | NA | NA | TRBV27 | CASSLSWILSANVLTF | TGTGCCAGCAGTTTATCGTGGATCCTCTCGGCCAACGTCCTGACTTTC
TRBJ2-7 | NA | NA | TRBV7-2 | CASSLNRIYEQYF | TGTGCCAGCAGCCTCAATAGAATCTACGAGCAGTACTTC
TRBJ2-7 | NA | NA | TRBV27 | CASTPVGGTYEQYF | TGTGCCAGCACCCCGGTTGGGGGGACCTACGAGCAGTACTTC
TRBJ2-7 | TRBD1 | NA | TRBV4-1 | CASSRGQGTYEQYF | TGCGCCAGCAGCCGGGGACAGGGGACATACGAGCAGTACTTC
TRBJ1-1 | TRBD1 | few | TRBV27 | CASSERTGKDSEAFF | TGTGCCAGCAGTGAACGGACAGGGAAGGACAGTGAAGCTTTCTTT
TRBJ1-4 | NA | NA | TRBV7-9 | CASSPTGDYEKLFF | TGTGCCAGCAGCCCGACAGGAGACTATGAAAAACTGTTTTTT
TRBJ1-1 | NA | NA | TRBV10-2 | CASSEETSAFF | TGCGCCAGCAGTGAAGAGACATCGGCTTTCTTT
TRBJ2-3 | NA | NA | TRBV5-1 | CASSLTRLTDTQYF | TGCGCCAGCAGCCTGACTAGGCTCACAGATACGCAGTATTTT
TRBJ2-1 | NA | once | TRBV29-1 | CSVEILGQGYNEQFF | TGCAGCGTTGAAATTCTAGGGCAGGGTTACAATGAGCAGTTCTTC
TRBJ1-1 | TRBD1 | NA | TRBV7-2 | CASSHPGQGVRTEAFF | TGTGCCAGCAGCCACCCCGGACAGGGGGTAAGGACTGAAGCTTTCTTT
TRBJ2-5 | NA | NA | TRBV5-4 | CASSLEGGQETQYF | TGTGCCAGCAGCTTGGAGGGGGGCCAAGAGACCCAGTACTTC
TRBJ2-1 | NA | NA | TRBV7-9 | CASSLGRGLYNEQFF | TGTGCCAGCAGCTTGGGGCGGGGGCTTTACAATGAGCAGTTCTTC
TRBJ2-1 | NA | NA | TRBV6-1 | CASSDPPNEQFF | TGTGCCAGCAGTGACCCCCCCAATGAGCAGTTCTTC
TRBJ1-2 | NA | NA | TRBV10-3 | CAISDRGSYGYTF | TGTGCCATCAGTGATAGGGGCAGTTATGGCTACACCTTC
TRBJ1-2 | NA | few | TRBV6-5 | CASRTGWGYTF | TGTGCCAGCAGGACAGGTTGGGGCTACACCTTC